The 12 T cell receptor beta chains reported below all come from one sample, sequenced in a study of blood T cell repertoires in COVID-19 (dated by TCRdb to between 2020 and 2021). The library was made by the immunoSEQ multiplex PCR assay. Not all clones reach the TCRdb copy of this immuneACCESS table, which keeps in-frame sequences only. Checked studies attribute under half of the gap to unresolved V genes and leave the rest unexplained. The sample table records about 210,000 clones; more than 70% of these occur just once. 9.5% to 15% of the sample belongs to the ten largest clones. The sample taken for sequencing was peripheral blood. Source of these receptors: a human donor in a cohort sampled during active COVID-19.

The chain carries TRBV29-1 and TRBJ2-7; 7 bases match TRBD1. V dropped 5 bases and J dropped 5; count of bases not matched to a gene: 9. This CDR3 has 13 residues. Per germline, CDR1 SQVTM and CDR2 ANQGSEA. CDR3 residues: CSVRGQPSDEQYF. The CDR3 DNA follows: TGCAGCGTTCGGGGACAGCCATCAGACGAGCAGTACTTC.

The CDR3 sequence is CASSEVGDMNNSPLHF. In nucleotides, the CDR3 is TGTGCCAGCAGCGAGGTTGGGGACATGAATAATTCACCCCTCCACTTT. The J gene is TRBJ1-6, the V gene TRBV9; tentatively, D is TRBD1 (6 bases). The CDR3 is made up of 16 amino acids. From germline, CDR1 is SGDLS and CDR2 YYNGEE. The V gene lost 3 bases and the J gene lost 5 bases, with 15 bases spanning the gap.

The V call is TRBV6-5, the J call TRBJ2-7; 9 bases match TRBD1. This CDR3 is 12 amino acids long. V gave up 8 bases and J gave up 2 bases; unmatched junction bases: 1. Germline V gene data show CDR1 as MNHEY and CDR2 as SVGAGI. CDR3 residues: CASRQGAYEQYF. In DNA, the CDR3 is TGTGCCAGCCGACAGGGGGCCTACGAGCAGTACTTC.

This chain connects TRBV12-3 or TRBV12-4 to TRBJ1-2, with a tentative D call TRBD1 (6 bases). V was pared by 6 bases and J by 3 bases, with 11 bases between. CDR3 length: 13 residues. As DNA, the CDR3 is TGTGCCAGCAGCCGCAGGGGCGACTATGGCTACACCTTC. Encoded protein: CASSRRGDYGYTF.

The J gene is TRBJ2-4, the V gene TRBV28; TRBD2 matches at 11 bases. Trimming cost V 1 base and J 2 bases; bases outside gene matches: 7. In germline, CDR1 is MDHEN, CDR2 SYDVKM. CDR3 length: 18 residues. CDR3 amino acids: CASSLYTSGSVSKNIQYF. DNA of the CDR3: TGTGCCAGCAGTTTATATACTAGCGGGAGTGTATCCAAAAACATTCAGTACTTC. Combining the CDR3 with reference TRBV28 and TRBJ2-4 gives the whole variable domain DVKVTQSSRYLVKRTGEKVFLECVQDMDHENMFWYRQDPGLGLRLIYFSYDVKMKEKGDIPEGYSVSREKKERFSLILESASTNQTSMYLCASSLYTSGSVSKNIQYFGAGTRLSVL.

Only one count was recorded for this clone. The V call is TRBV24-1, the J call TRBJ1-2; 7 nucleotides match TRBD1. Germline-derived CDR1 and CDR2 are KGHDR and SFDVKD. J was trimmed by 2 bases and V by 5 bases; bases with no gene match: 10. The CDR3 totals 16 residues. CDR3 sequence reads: CATSASEQGRNYGYTF. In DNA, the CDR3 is TGTGCCACCAGTGCTAGTGAACAGGGGCGCAACTATGGCTACACCTTC.

Here the CDR3 reads CARNRGGVSSYEQYF. DNA of the CDR3: TGCGCCCGCAACCGGGGGGGTGTCAGCTCCTACGAGCAGTACTTC. This chain joins TRBV5-1 and TRBJ2-7; 8 bases map to TRBD2. The CDR3 spans 15 residues. The V gene end was trimmed by 10 bases and the J gene end by 0 bases; junction bases not matched to a gene: 12. CDR1 and CDR2 from the germline V gene are SGHRS and YFSETQ.

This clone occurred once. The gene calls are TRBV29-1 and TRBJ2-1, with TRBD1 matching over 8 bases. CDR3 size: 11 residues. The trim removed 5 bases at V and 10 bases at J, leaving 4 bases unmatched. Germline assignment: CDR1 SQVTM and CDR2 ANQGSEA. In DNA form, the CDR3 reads TGCAGCGTTCGGACAGGGATCGAGCAGTTCTTC. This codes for CSVRTGIEQFF.

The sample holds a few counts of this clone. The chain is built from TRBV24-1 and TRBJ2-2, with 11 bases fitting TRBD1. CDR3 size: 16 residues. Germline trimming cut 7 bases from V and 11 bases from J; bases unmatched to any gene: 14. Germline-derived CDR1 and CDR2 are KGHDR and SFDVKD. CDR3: CATSSRDRGRDHELFF. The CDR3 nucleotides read TGTGCCACCAGCTCACGGGACAGGGGGAGGGACCACGAGCTGTTTTTT.

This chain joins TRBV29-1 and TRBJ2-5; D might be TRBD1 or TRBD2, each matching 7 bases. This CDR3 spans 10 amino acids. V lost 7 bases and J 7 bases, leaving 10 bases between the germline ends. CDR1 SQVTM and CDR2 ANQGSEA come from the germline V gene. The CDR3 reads CSAGGGTQYF. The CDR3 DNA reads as TGCAGCGCAGGGGGGGGGACCCAGTACTTC.

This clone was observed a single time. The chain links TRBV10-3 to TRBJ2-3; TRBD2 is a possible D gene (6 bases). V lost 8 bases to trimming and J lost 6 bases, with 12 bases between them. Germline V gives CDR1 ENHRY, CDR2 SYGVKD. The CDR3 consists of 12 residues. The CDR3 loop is CAISREVDTQYF. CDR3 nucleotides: TGTGCCATCTCGAGGGAGGTTGATACGCAGTATTTT.

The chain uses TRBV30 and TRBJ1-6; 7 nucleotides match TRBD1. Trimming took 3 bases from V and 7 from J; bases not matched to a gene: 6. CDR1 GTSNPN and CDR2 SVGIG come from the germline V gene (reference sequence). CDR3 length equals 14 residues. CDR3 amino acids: CAWSAGQDNSPLHF. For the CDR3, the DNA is TGTGCCTGGAGCGCAGGACAGGACAATTCACCCCTCCACTTT.